The TCR beta chain described here comes from a study of Ad26.COV2.S vaccination and SARS-CoV-2 variants (dated by TCRdb to the early 2020s). Regarding the complete study: Vaccine-arm donors were drawn from COV1001, a multicentre, randomized, double-blind, placebo-controlled phase I-IIa trial of Ad26.COV2.S in healthy adults. Dosing of Ad26.COV2.S was intramuscular, at either 5x10^10 or 1x10^11 viral particles, delivered as one shot or as two shots spaced 56 days apart. The specificity and breadth of SARS-CoV-2-reactive T cell receptors after Ad26.COV2.S vaccination were assessed by TCRbeta repertoire sequencing. A total of about 30 samples were included in the TCR-sequenced set, comprising around 19 Ad26.COV2.S vaccine recipients, 5 placebo recipients and 8 SARS-CoV-2 convalescent individuals. Trial participants were randomized into five groups of five, in which low-dose or high-dose Ad26.COV2.S was given once or twice, or placebo was given on both occasions. Investigators did not know the trial group allocation while performing experiments and assessing outcomes. Overall study outcomes, separate from this receptor: The authors noted that total T cell responses may have been underestimated by the TCR breadth and depth analyses. The study lacked the statistical power to compare responses across vaccine doses or regimens. Vaccine and placebo recipients had comparable non-spike TCR breadth, which fits with the vaccine containing only spike. After vaccination, spike-specific CD8+ and CD4+ T cell responses were reported to show substantial breadth. Higher spike-specific TCR breadth was observed in Ad26.COV2.S recipients than in placebo recipients (P = 0.0014).

Concerning this clone itself: This clone's antigen is unknown. No much larger clone exists at a distance of one base, and base qualities are not known.

This specimen's treatment or condition label, per the study, means: 15 to 20 received Ad26.COV2.S at low or high dose, single or two shots; about 5 received placebo; per-sample allocation not given. Repertoires of vaccine and placebo recipients were sequenced from samples collected on day 63 after the first injection. In Cohort 1b, 20 to 25 adults aged 18-55 years were enrolled at a single site in Boston, USA, between 29 July and 7 August 2020. Ad26.COV2.S was a replication-incompetent adenovirus type 26 vector expressing a prefusion-stabilized SARS-CoV-2 spike protein from the original Wuhan strain. CDR1 and CDR2, per the germline V gene, are SGHRS and YFSETQ. The CDR3 runs 14 residues from the cysteine to the phenylalanine. The CDR3 DNA has 42 bases and is translated from base 1. The V and J ends are trimmed by 0 bases and 4 bases, leaving 10 bases between them. The immunoSEQ Assay was the method used to sequence TCRbeta CDR3 regions. After extraction, genomic DNA underwent amplification by bias-controlled multiplex PCR, followed by high-throughput sequencing. Concerning the study's data processing: Collapsing and filtering of sequences were performed to quantify the absolute abundance of each unique TCRbeta CDR3 region. Usable DNA was measured by amplifying reference genes present in all nucleated cells, and TCRbeta template counts were normalized to that usable DNA to estimate T cell fraction. Repertoire TCRs were annotated as SARS-CoV-2-specific by exact matching of V gene, CDR3 amino acid sequence and J gene to a known reactive TCR set. MIRA supplied the reference SARS-CoV-2 TCR set, which was filtered for enrichment in COVID-19-positive ImmuneCODE repertoires so that public or cross-reactive TCRs were removed. Based on the MIRA antigens, annotated TCRs were further analysed at the level of specific ORF or position within ORF. Depth was the summed frequency of annotated unique rearrangements, while breadth was defined as annotated unique rearrangements over total unique productive rearrangements. Two-sided Wilcoxon rank-sum tests were applied when comparing TCR breadth between groups. Here the immuneACCESS table is served through TCRdb, limited to in-frame sequences with V and J called. Missing clones are a known gap in these copies; in checked studies unresolved V genes cover under half, and the rest lacks a known reason. D and trimming were read from the DNA, whereas the V and J calls and clone size are those reported in that table. For this sample there are about 390,000 clones; 88% appear just once. The ten largest clones take up under 3.5% of the sample.

Sequencing used peripheral blood, obtained in a trial of Ad26.COV2.S vaccine versus placebo. Recombination connected TRBV5-1 to TRBJ1-1, with TRBD1 tentatively as D gene (6 bases match). This sequence was found in a person aged 18-60 years who received the Ad26.COV2.S COVID-19 vaccine or a placebo. The sequenced DNA: TGCGCCAGCAGCTTGGAGGGGGGAAGCACTGAAGCTTTCTTT. Translated, it reads CASSLEGGSTEAFF.